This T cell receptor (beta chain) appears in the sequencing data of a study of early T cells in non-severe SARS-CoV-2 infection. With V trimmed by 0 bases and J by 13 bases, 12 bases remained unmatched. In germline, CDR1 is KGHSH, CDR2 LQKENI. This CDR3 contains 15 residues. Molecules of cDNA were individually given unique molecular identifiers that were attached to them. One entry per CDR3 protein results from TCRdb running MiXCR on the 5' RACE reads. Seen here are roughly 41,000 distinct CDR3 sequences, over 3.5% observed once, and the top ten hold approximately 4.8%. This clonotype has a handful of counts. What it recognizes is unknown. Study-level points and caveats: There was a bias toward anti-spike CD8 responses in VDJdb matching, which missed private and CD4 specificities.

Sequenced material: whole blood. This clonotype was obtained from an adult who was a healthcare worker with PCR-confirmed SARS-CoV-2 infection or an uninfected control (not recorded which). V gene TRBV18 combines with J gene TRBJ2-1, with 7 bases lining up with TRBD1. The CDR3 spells CASSPPGQSTMKQFF. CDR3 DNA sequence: TGTGCCAGCTCACCACCGGGACAGAGTACAATGAAACAGTTCTTC.